The entry that follows covers one T cell receptor beta chain sequence. The antigen is unknown. The sample comes from a study of shared clonotypes between healthy human individuals. Study conclusions and caveats: Non-shared clonotypes had lower generation probabilities than those shared by all four donors. About 5% was the fraction of naive CD4 clonotypes found shared across four donors. The represented genetic and exposure-history diversity was limited by the small number of donors. Generally, naive subsets came out with larger estimated richness than memory subsets.

The protocol was immunoSEQ multiplex PCR, while the TCRdb copy is restricted to in-frame clones and leaves out a portion. The sample lists some 2,000,000 clones; about 95% were seen once. Sequencing used naive CD4+ T cells sorted from blood. The subset denotes: CD45RA+ positively selected. The source of this sequence is a man aged 18 to 29 in good health.

CDR3 protein: CASKKTSGGGNEQYF. The DNA for the CDR3 is TGTGCCAGTAAAAAAACTAGCGGGGGAGGTAACGAGCAGTACTTC. The V and J genes are TRBV19 and TRBJ2-7; 11 nucleotides match TRBD2. CDR1 and CDR2 (germline): LNHDA, SQIVND (reference sequence). J was trimmed by 5 bases and V by 7 bases; bases with no gene match: 10. The CDR3 spans 15 residues.